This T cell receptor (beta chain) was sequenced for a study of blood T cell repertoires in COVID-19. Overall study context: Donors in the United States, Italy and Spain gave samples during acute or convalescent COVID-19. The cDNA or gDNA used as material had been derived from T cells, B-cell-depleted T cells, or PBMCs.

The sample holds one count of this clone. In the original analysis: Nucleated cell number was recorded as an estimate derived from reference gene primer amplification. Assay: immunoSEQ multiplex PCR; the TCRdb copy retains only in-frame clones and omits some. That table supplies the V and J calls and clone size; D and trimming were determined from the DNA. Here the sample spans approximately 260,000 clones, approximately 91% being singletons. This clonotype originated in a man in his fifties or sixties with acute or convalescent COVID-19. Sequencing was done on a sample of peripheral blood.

Written as DNA, the CDR3 is TGTGCCAGTAGCACCGGGACTAGCGGCACCCAGTACTTC. This codes for CASSTGTSGTQYF. The V call is TRBV19, the J call TRBJ2-5, with 11 bases identical to TRBD2. The V gene end was trimmed by 6 bases and the J gene end by 8 bases; junction bases not matched to a gene: 5. This CDR3 region has 13 residues. The germline gives CDR1 LNHDA, CDR2 SQIVND (reference sequence).